The 6 T cell receptor beta chains presented below share a single source sample, sequenced in a study of spatial heterogeneity in lung cancer. Time point specified: blood at routine non-recurrence follow-up after resection. MiXCR was run by TCRdb on the 5' RACE reads, yielding one entry per CDR3 protein. Here the sample spans some 41,000 distinct CDR3 sequences, around 21% being singletons. Sequences were derived from PBMCs, sampled at follow-up. The origin of the receptors is a female donor with early-stage non-small cell lung cancer.

Ten or more counts support this clonotype. The V and J genes are TRBV20-1 and TRBJ2-2; TRBD2 might be the D (5 bases). V lost 0 bases and J 5 bases, leaving 19 bases between the germline ends. This CDR3 has 17 residues. CDR1 and CDR2 from the germline V gene are DFQATT and SNEGSKA (reference sequence). CDR3 sequence: CSARDLASTLRTGELFF. As DNA, the CDR3 is TGCAGTGCTAGAGATCTAGCTAGCACTTTACGGACCGGGGAGCTGTTTTTT.

This clonotype has ten or more counts. The V and J genes are TRBV30 and TRBJ2-1, with 9 bases aligning to TRBD2. V lost 2 bases, J lost 5 bases, and 10 bases stayed unmatched. Germline assignment: CDR1 GTSNPN and CDR2 SVGIG (reference sequence). The CDR3 loop spans 16 amino acids. CDR3: CAWSRNLAGANNEQFF. Written as DNA, the CDR3 is TGTGCCTGGAGTCGTAATTTAGCGGGAGCTAACAATGAGCAGTTCTTC.

V gene TRBV3-1 combines with J gene TRBJ1-1; D is unclear. The CDR3 runs 14 residues. V was clipped by 0 bases and J by 5 bases, with 10 bases between them. The germline V gene encodes CDR1 LGHDT and CDR2 YNNKEL (reference sequence). The CDR3 DNA is TGTGCCAGCAGCCAAGATTTGGCGGGGACTGAAGCTTTCTTT. Its translation is CASSQDLAGTEAFF.

The sample holds one count of this clonotype. This chain connects TRBV5-4 to TRBJ2-3; D is perhaps TRBD1 (6 bases). This CDR3 has 15 amino acids. V gave up 3 bases and J gave up 1 base, with 12 bases separating them. Germline-derived CDR1 and CDR2 are SGHNT and YYREEE (reference sequence). This chain's CDR3 is CASSSQQGRTDTQYF. The CDR3 coding sequence is TGTGCCAGCAGCTCCCAACAGGGTCGCACAGATACGCAGTATTTT.

Ten or more counts support this clonotype. V is TRBV11-2 and J is TRBJ1-2; D is unresolved. Germline V CDR1 and CDR2: SGHAT, FQNNGV. The CDR3 runs to 13 residues. Trimming removed 2 bases at V and 4 bases at J, with 8 bases between. The CDR3: CASSLIAPYGYTF. DNA for the CDR3: TGTGCCAGCAGCTTAATCGCGCCCTATGGCTACACCTTC.

The V gene is TRBV3-1, the J gene TRBJ1-1; tentative D call: TRBD1 (6 bases). The CDR3 spans 14 residues. Germline loops: CDR1 LGHDT, CDR2 YNNKEL (reference sequence). The V end lost 3 bases, the J end lost 2 bases, and 10 bases lay between the germline ends. Written as DNA, the CDR3 is TGTGCCAGCAGCCAGGCAGGGGTTAACACTGAAGCTTTCTTT. Protein product: CASSQAGVNTEAFF. The full variable domain, in which reference TRBV3-1 and TRBJ1-1 provide the parts outside the CDR3, is DTAVSQTPKYLVTQMGNDKSIKCEQNLGHDTMYWYKQDSKKFLKIMFSYNNKELIINETVPNRFSPKSPDKAHLNLHINSLELGDSAVYFCASSQAGVNTEAFFGQGTRLTVV.